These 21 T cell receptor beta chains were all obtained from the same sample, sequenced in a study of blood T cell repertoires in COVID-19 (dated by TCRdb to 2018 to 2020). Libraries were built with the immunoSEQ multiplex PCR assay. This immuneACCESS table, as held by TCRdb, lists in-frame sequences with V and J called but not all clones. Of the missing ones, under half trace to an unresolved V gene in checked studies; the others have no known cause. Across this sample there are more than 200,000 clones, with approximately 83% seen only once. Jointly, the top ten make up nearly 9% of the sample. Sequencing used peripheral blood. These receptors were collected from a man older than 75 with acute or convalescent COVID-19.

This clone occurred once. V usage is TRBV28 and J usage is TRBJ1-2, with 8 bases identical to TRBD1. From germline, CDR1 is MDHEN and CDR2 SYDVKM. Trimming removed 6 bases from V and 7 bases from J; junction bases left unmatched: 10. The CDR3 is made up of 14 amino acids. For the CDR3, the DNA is TGTGCCAGCAGCGGACAGGGAGATGGATTTGGCTACACCTTC. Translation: CASSGQGDGFGYTF.

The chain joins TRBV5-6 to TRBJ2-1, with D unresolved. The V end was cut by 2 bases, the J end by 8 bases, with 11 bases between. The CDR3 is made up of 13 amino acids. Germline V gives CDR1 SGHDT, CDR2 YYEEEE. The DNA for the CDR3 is TGTGCCAGCAGCTTTATTTCGTTCCATGAGCAGTTCTTC. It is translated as CASSFISFHEQFF.

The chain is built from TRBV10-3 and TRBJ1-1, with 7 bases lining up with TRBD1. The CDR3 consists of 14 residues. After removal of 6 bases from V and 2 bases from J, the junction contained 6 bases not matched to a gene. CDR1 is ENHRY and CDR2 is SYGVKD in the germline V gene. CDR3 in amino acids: CAIRPGQHNTEAFF. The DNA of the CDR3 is TGTGCCATCAGACCGGGACAGCATAACACTGAAGCTTTCTTT.

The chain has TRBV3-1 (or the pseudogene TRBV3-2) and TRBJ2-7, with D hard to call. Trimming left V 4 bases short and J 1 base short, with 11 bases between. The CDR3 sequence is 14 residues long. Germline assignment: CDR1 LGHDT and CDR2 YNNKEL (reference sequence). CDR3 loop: CASSLQTGSYEQYF. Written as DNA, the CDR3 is TGTGCCAGCAGCCTTCAGACTGGGTCCTACGAGCAGTACTTC.

This chain's CDR3 is CASTRTGLYTEAFF. The CDR3 DNA is TGTGCCAGCACCCGGACAGGGCTATACACTGAAGCTTTCTTT. The chain carries TRBV2 and TRBJ1-1; 8 bases fit TRBD1. CDR1 and CDR2 from the germline V gene are SNHLY and FYNNEI. After removal of 7 bases from V and 3 bases from J, the junction contained 7 bases not matched to a gene. This CDR3 comprises 14 residues.

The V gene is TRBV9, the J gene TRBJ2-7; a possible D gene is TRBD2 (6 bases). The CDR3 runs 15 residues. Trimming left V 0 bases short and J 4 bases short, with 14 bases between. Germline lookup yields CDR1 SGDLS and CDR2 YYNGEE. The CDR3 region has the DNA TGTGCCAGCAGCGTAGAGGCGTATGCGGGGTACGAGCAGTACTTC. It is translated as CASSVEAYAGYEQYF.

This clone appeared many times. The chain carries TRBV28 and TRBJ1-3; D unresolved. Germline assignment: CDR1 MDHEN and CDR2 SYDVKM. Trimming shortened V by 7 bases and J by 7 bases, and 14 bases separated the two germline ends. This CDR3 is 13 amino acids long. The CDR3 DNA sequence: TGTGCCAGCAAAGTACAGAGTTCGAACACCATATATTTT. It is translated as CASKVQSSNTIYF.

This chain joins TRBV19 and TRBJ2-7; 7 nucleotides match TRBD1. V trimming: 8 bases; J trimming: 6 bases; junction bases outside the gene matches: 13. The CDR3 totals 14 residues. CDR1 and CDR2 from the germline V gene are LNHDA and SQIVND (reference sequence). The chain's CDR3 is CASRLGQTVGEQYF. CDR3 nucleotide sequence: TGTGCCAGTCGATTGGGACAGACAGTGGGCGAGCAGTACTTC.

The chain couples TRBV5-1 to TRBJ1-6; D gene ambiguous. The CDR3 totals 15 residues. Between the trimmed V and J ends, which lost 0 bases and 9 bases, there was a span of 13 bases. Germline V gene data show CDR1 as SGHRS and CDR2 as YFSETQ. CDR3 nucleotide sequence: TGCGCCAGCAGCTTGGCCGGGTCAGAGGTTTCACCCCTCCACTTT. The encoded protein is CASSLAGSEVSPLHF.

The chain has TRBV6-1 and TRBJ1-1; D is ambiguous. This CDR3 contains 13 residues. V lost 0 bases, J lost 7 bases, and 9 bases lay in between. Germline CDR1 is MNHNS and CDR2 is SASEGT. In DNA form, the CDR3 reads TGTGCCAGCAGTGAAGCTTGGTACGGTGAAGCTTTCTTT. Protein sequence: CASSEAWYGEAFF.

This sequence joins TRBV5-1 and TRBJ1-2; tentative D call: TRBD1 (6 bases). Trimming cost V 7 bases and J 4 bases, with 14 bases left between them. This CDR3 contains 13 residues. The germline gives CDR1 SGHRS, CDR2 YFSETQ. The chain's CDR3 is CASSTDRFYGYTF. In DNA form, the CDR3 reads TGCGCCAGCTCTACCGACAGGTTCTATGGCTACACCTTC. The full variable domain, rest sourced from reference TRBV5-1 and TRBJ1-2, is KAGVTQTPRYLIKTRGQQVTLSCSPISGHRSVSWYQQTPGQGLQFLFEYFSETQRNKGNFPGRFSGRQFSNSRSEMNVSTLELGDSALYLCASSTDRFYGYTFGSGTRLTVV.

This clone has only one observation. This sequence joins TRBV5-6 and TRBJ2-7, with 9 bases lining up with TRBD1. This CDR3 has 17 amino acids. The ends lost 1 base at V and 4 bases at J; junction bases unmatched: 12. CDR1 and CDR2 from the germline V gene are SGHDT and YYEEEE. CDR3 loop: CASSLFTGGQGRYEQYF. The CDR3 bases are TGTGCCAGCAGCTTGTTTACGGGGGGACAGGGTCGGTACGAGCAGTACTTC. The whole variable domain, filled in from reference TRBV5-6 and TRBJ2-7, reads DAGVTQSPTHLIKTRGQQVTLRCSPKSGHDTVSWYQQALGQGPQFIFQYYEEEERQRGNFPDRFSGHQFPNYSSELNVNALLLGDSALYLCASSLFTGGQGRYEQYFGPGTRLTVT.

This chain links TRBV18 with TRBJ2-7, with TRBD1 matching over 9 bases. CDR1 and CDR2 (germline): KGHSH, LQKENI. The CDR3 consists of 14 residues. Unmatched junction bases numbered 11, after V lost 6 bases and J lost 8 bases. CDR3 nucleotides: TGTGCCAGCTCCCCCGGACAGGGGCCAGAGAAGCAGTACTTC. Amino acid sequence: CASSPGQGPEKQYF.

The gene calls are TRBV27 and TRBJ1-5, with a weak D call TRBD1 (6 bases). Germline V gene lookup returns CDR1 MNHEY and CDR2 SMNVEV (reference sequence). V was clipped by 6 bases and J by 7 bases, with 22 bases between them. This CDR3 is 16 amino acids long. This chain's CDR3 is CASRPLLQGFSQPQHF. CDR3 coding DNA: TGTGCCAGCAGACCCCTTTTACAGGGATTCAGCCAGCCCCAGCATTTT.

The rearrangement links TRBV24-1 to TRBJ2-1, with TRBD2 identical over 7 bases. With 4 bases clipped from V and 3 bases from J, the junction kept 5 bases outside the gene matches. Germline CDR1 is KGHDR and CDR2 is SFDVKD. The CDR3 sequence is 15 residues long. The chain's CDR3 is CATSESGTLYNEQFF. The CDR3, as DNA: TGTGCCACCAGTGAAAGCGGGACTCTCTACAATGAGCAGTTCTTC.

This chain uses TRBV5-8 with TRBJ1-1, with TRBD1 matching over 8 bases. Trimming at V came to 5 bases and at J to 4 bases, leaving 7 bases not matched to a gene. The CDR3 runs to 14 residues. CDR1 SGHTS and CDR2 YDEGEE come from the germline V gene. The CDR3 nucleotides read TGTGCCAGCAGACTTACAGGGGGGCTCACTGAAGCTTTCTTT. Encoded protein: CASRLTGGLTEAFF.

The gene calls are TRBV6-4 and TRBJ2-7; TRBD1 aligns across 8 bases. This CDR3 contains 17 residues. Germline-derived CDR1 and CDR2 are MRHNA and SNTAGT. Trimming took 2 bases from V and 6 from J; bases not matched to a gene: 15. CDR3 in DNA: TGTGCCAGCAGTGACCTCCGTTTACAGGACAGGGTTACCGAGCAGTACTTC. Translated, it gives CASSDLRLQDRVTEQYF.

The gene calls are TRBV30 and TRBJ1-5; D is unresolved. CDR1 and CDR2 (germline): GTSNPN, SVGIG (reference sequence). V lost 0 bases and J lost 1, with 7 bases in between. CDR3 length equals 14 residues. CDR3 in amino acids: CAWSVGESNQPQHF. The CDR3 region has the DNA TGTGCCTGGAGTGTCGGGGAGAGCAATCAGCCCCAGCATTTT.

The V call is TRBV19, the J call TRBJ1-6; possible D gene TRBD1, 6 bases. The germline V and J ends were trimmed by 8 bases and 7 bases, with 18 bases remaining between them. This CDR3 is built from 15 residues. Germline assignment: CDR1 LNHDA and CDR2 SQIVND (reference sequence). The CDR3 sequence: CASRPTGPENSPLHF. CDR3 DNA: TGTGCCAGTCGCCCGACAGGTCCGGAGAATTCACCCCTCCACTTT.

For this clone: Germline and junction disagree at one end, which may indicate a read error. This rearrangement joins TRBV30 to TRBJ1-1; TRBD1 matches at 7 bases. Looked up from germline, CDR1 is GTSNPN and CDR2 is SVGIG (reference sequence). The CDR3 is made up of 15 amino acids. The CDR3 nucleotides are TGTGCCTGCAGTGTCCTTACAGGGGTTGGCCCTGAAGCTTTCTTT. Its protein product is CACSVLTGVGPEAFF.

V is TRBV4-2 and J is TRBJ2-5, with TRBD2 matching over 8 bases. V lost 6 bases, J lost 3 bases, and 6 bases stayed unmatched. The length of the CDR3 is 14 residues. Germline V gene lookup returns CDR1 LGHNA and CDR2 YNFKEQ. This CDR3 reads CASSRSTSEETQYF. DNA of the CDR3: TGTGCCAGCAGTCGATCGACTAGCGAAGAGACCCAGTACTTC.